These 24 T cell receptor beta chains share one sample of origin, sequenced in a study of blood T cells in healthy people across ages. Combining a sample-barcoded 5' primer with a J-beta primer mix, a second PCR ran for roughly 7 to 11 cycles. TCRdb fed the 5' RACE reads into MiXCR, producing one record per CDR3 protein. This table holds roughly 700,000 distinct CDR3 sequences, over 45% found once. Sequencing was done on a sample of blood. The receptors originated from an older woman in good health.

This chain connects TRBV5-1 to TRBJ1-2; D unresolved. This CDR3 is built from 14 residues. The germline V gene has CDR1 SGHRS and CDR2 YFSETQ. Trimming took off 0 bases at V and 4 bases at J, with 10 bases between the two ends. The CDR3 reads CASSLEGVGYGYTF. The CDR3 DNA sequence: TGCGCCAGCAGCTTGGAGGGCGTGGGCTATGGCTACACCTTC.

This rearrangement joins TRBV20-1 to TRBJ2-1; 12 nucleotides align to TRBD2. The J call may be faulty, since TRBJ2-7 better matches the DNA end. CDR3 size: 15 residues. The germline V gene encodes CDR1 DFQATT and CDR2 SNEGSKA (reference sequence). For the CDR3, the DNA is TGCAGTGCTATAACTAGCGGGAGGATCCACAATGAGCAGTACTTC. Its translation is CSAITSGRIHNEQYF.

This clonotype was observed a few times. The chain joins TRBV7-8 to TRBJ2-4; a possible D gene is TRBD1 (6 bases). Deletions cut 4 bases from V and 6 bases from J, with 13 bases between. Germline lookup yields CDR1 SGHVS and CDR2 FQNEAQ. CDR3 length equals 14 residues. In nucleotides, the CDR3 is TGTGCCAGCAGCTCGACAGGACAGCTAAACATTCAGTACTTC. As protein: CASSSTGQLNIQYF.

CDR3 amino acids: CASSLVYGAYEQYF. The CDR3 DNA reads TGTGCCAGCAGTTTAGTGTACGGGGCCTACGAGCAGTACTTC. The chain combines TRBV12-3 or TRBV12-4 with TRBJ2-7, with D possibly being TRBD2 (5 bases). CDR3 length equals 14 residues. Trimming left V 1 base short and J 2 bases short, with 9 bases between.

The chain links TRBV7-9 to TRBJ1-1, with TRBD1 matching 8 bases. After removal of 5 bases from V and 10 bases from J, the junction contained 6 bases not matched to a gene. The CDR3 totals 12 residues. CDR1 SEHNR and CDR2 FQNEAQ come from the germline V gene (reference sequence). CDR3 amino acids: CASSATGGLAFF. For the CDR3, the DNA is TGTGCCAGCAGCGCTACAGGGGGGCTAGCTTTCTTT.

The V gene is TRBV11-2, the J gene TRBJ2-3, with D hard to call. Germline CDR1 is SGHAT and CDR2 is FQNNGV. Trimming stripped 2 bases from V and 0 bases from J, with 21 bases between. The CDR3 sequence is 19 residues long. CDR3 nucleotides: TGTGCCAGCAGCTTACTCCCGAATACGCGGAGCCCTAGCACAGATACGCAGTATTTT. Translating it yields CASSLLPNTRSPSTDTQYF.

The chain combines TRBV6-1 with TRBJ1-2; D possibly corresponds to TRBD1 (6 bases). This CDR3 is 14 amino acids long. The germline CDR1 and CDR2 sequences are MNHNS and SASEGT. V gave up 11 bases and J gave up 4 bases, with 20 bases separating them. CDR3 region: CAGRPPGQIYGYTF. The CDR3, as DNA: TGTGCCGGTCGTCCCCCGGGACAAATCTATGGCTACACCTTC.

The V gene is TRBV12-3 or TRBV12-4, the J gene TRBJ2-4, with D unresolved. The CDR3 loop spans 14 amino acids. V was clipped by 6 bases and J by 13 bases, with 22 bases between them. The CDR3 region has the DNA TGTGCCAGCAGATCCGAGACGGAAACCGGAGAGCAGTACTTC. Its protein is CASRSETETGEQYF.

This chain links TRBV24-1 with TRBJ2-1; no clear D. Germline V CDR1 and CDR2: KGHDR, SFDVKD. V lost 8 bases and J lost 4, with 8 bases in between. The CDR3 contains 12 residues. The DNA of the CDR3 is TGTGCCACCAAGTCGCGGTACAATGAGCAGTTCTTC. It yields the protein CATKSRYNEQFF.

V is TRBV10-3 and J is TRBJ1-4; the match to TRBD1 covers 8 bases. J was trimmed by 8 bases and V by 6 bases; bases with no gene match: 8. The CDR3 consists of 14 residues. Germline V gene lookup returns CDR1 ENHRY and CDR2 SYGVKD. In DNA, the CDR3 is TGTGCCATCAGATCGGACAGGGATGACGAAAAACTGTTTTTT. It specifies CAIRSDRDDEKLFF.

This clonotype was picked up a small number of times. The rearrangement links TRBV7-9 to TRBJ1-4; no definite D call. Per the germline V gene, CDR1 is SEHNR and CDR2 is FQNEAQ (reference sequence). Trimming left V 5 bases short and J 8 bases short, with 15 bases between. CDR3 length: 14 residues. CDR3 in amino acids: CASSRVGPPEKLFF. The CDR3 DNA follows: TGTGCCAGCAGCCGAGTCGGACCACCGGAAAAACTGTTTTTT.

This clonotype was counted a few times. The gene calls are TRBV4-3 and TRBJ1-2; no clear D. V was pared by 4 bases and J by 2 bases, with 8 bases between. Germline V gene lookup returns CDR1 LGHNA and CDR2 YSLEER. This CDR3 is built from 13 residues. The CDR3 DNA is TGCGCCAGCAGCCGTGACCCGAACTATGGCTACACCTTC. This codes for CASSRDPNYGYTF.

The V and J genes are TRBV5-1 and TRBJ2-6, with 12 bases lining up with TRBD1. This CDR3 is 20 amino acids long. The V segment lost 1 base and the J segment 4 bases; nucleotides outside the gene matches: 12. The germline V gene has CDR1 SGHRS and CDR2 YFSETQ. The CDR3, as DNA: TGCGCCAGCAGCTTGCTAAGTGGGACAGGGGGCCAGTTGGGGGCCAACGTCCTGACTTTC. Amino acids: CASSLLSGTGGQLGANVLTF. Filled out from reference TRBV5-1 and TRBJ2-6, the complete variable domain reads KAGVTQTPRYLIKTRGQQVTLSCSPISGHRSVSWYQQTPGQGLQFLFEYFSETQRNKGNFPGRFSGRQFSNSRSEMNVSTLELGDSALYLCASSLLSGTGGQLGANVLTFGAGSRLTVL.

This clonotype has just a few counts. The chain joins TRBV12-3 or TRBV12-4 to TRBJ2-1; possibly TRBD1 for D (6 bases). This CDR3 is 14 amino acids long. V lost 5 bases to trimming and J lost 5 bases, with 13 bases between them. The CDR3 coding sequence is TGTGCCAGCAGTCTCCGGGACACTCACAATGAGCAGTTCTTC. It is translated as CASSLRDTHNEQFF.

Only a few counts were recorded for this clonotype. The genes are TRBV4-3 and TRBJ2-7; perhaps D is TRBD1 or TRBD2 (5 bases each). Germline assignment: CDR1 LGHNA and CDR2 YSLEER. Between the trimmed V and J ends, which lost 5 bases and 2 bases, there was a span of 13 bases. This CDR3 has 14 residues. The CDR3 sequence: CASSVRDGPYEQYF. CDR3 sequence (DNA): TGCGCCAGCAGCGTTCGGGACGGACCCTACGAGCAGTACTTC.

The chain combines TRBV29-1 with TRBJ1-1; 7 nucleotides line up with TRBD1. The CDR3 is 13 amino acids. The V and J ends lost 0 bases and 11 bases, in that order; junction bases with no gene match: 9. The V gene's germline CDR1 is SQVTM and CDR2 ANQGSEA. This CDR3 reads CSVEDRRQGRAFF. The CDR3 DNA reads as TGCAGCGTTGAAGATCGAAGACAGGGTCGTGCTTTCTTT.

V usage is TRBV12-3 or TRBV12-4 and J usage is TRBJ2-7; perhaps TRBD1 as D (5 bases). Deletions cut 5 bases from V and 0 bases from J, with 11 bases between. The CDR3 runs 14 residues. The DNA of the CDR3 is TGTGCCAGCAGTCTGACAGTACTCTCCTACGAGCAGTACTTC. Protein: CASSLTVLSYEQYF.

This rearrangement joins TRBV20-1 to TRBJ2-5; 7 bases are a match to TRBD1. V shed 6 bases and J 5 bases; nucleotides not matched to a gene: 6. CDR1 and CDR2 (germline): DFQATT, SNEGSKA (reference sequence). This CDR3 comprises 12 residues. The CDR3 bases are TGCAGTGCAAAGACAGGGTCCGAGACCCAGTACTTC. Amino acids: CSAKTGSETQYF.

The rearrangement uses TRBV2 and TRBJ1-2; D is possibly TRBD1 (5 bases). V shed 9 bases and J shed 0 bases, with 11 bases lying between them. Germline assignment: CDR1 SNHLY and CDR2 FYNNEI. The CDR3 totals 13 residues. CDR3 coding DNA: TGTGCCAGACAGGAGAAAACTAACTATGGCTACACCTTC. Its translation: CARQEKTNYGYTF.

This clonotype was seen repeatedly, ten times or more. This may be a read error: a much more frequent sequence differs by one nucleotide. The genes are TRBV29-1 and TRBJ1-2; perhaps TRBD1 as D (6 bases). Germline CDR1 is SQVTM and CDR2 is ANQGSEA. CDR3 length: 11 residues. The V gene lost 7 bases and the J gene lost 4 bases, with 10 bases spanning the gap. Here the CDR3 reads CSGDRIYGYTF. The CDR3 coding sequence is TGCAGCGGTGACAGGATCTATGGCTACACCTTC.

The rearrangement joins TRBV21-1 to TRBJ2-1; the table's D call, TRBD2, has no DNA check behind it. TRBV21-1 is a listed pseudogene. The CDR3 totals 17 residues. CDR3 sequence: CASSKGVKGCSYNEQFF. CDR3 in DNA: TGCGCCAGCAGCAAAGGTGTAAAGGGCTGCTCCTACAATGAGCAGTTCTTC.

The rearrangement joins TRBV5-1 to TRBJ1-2; 9 bases agree with TRBD1. The CDR3 runs 14 residues. V was clipped by 4 bases and J by 6 bases; unmatched bases: 7. The germline V gene has CDR1 SGHRS and CDR2 YFSETQ. CDR3 in amino acids: CASSVSGTGNGYTF. CDR3 coding DNA: TGCGCCAGCAGCGTTTCCGGGACAGGGAATGGCTACACCTTC.

This clonotype came up a few times. This chain connects TRBV29-1 to TRBJ1-1, with D tentatively TRBD1 (5 bases). Per germline, CDR1 SQVTM and CDR2 ANQGSEA. The CDR3 is 12 amino acids. The V and J ends lost 4 bases and 3 bases respectively, with 9 bases between them. CDR3 DNA: TGCAGCGTTGGAAGGGGAGACACTGAAGCTTTCTTT. It specifies CSVGRGDTEAFF. The full variable domain, in which reference TRBV29-1 and TRBJ1-1 provide the parts outside the CDR3, is SAVISQKPSRDICQRGTSLTIQCQVDSQVTMMFWYRQQPGQSLTLIATANQGSEATYESGFVIDKFPISRPNLTFSTLTVSNMSPEDSSIYLCSVGRGDTEAFFGQGTRLTVV.

CDR3: CASSSIRYSTDTQYF. The CDR3 coding sequence is TGTGCCAGCAGTTCCATCAGGTATAGCACAGATACGCAGTATTTT. The chain joins TRBV28 to TRBJ2-3; D remains unclear. CDR3 length equals 15 residues. CDR1 and CDR2 (germline): MDHEN, SYDVKM. The V end lost 4 bases, the J end lost 0 bases, and 11 bases lay between the germline ends.